This entry concerns a single TCR beta chain. Trimming took off 3 bases at V and 0 bases at J, with 17 bases between the two ends. The CDR3 is 17 residues long. CDR1 WNHNN and CDR2 SYGVQD come from the germline V gene (reference sequence). The sample is drawn from a study of shared clonotypes between healthy human individuals. CD45RO-negative, CCR7-selected cells formed the naive CD8 fraction, which excluded terminally differentiated effector memory CD45RA+ cells. The method was immunoSEQ multiplex PCR; TCRdb's version includes in-frame clones alone and lacks a portion of them. The sample shows approximately 2,000,000 clones, just over 90% of them seen only once.

V is TRBV10-1 and J is TRBJ1-1, with D uncertain. The sample comprised naive CD8+ T cells from PBMCs. This receptor was taken from a young man in good health. Some clones in this sample may be carry-over from other donors' samples. CDR3 protein: CASSDAPLGRLNTEAFF. The CDR3, as DNA: TGCGCCAGCAGTGACGCCCCTTTAGGGAGGTTGAACACTGAAGCTTTCTTT.